This is a list of T cell receptor beta chains from one sample in a study of cytomegalovirus exposure and HLA in healthy donors. The method was immunoSEQ multiplex PCR; TCRdb's version includes in-frame clones alone and lacks a portion of them. There are more than 80,000 clones in the sample; roughly 82% occur only once, and roughly 8.8% lies in the top ten. Material for sequencing was PBMCs. Every receptor here comes from a human donor in good health. CDR3s leave out the opening cysteine and the closing phenylalanine or tryptophan. D genes are given only for firm matches. Size tells how often a clone was seen (once, few, many) or the class of an expanded clone, and some rows leave it out.

len | d_gene | j_gene | v_gene | abundance | CDR3aa
12 | - | TRBJ2-3 | TRBV14 | - | ASSQVRGTDTQY
13 | - | TRBJ2-5 | TRBV9 | - | ASSPIAGPQETQY
9 | - | TRBJ2-7 | TRBV30 | - | ACSRGYEQY
13 | - | TRBJ2-1 | TRBV5-4 | few | ASSSARPSYNEQF
12 | - | TRBJ1-1 | TRBV18 | - | ASSPRAGNTEAF
11 | - | TRBJ1-3 | TRBV7-9 | - | ASSFNSGNTIY
11 | - | TRBJ2-3 | TRBV29-1 | - | SVRWARTDTQY
13 | - | TRBJ2-2 | TRBV5-1 | - | ASSPYGQNTGELF
13 | TRBD2 | TRBJ2-3 | TRBV6-6 | - | ASSRPGTSGDTQY
11 | - | TRBJ2-2 | TRBV18 | - | ASSPTSPGELF
13 | - | TRBJ1-5 | TRBV7-8 | once | ASSLTAGFDQPQH
13 | - | TRBJ1-5 | TRBV6-1 | once | ASSEARGYRQPQH
11 | - | TRBJ1-3 | TRBV6-5 | - | ATRRLSGNTIY
14 | TRBD2 | TRBJ2-4 | TRBV5-4 | many | ASSPRGEGAKNIQY
13 | - | TRBJ1-2 | TRBV6-1 | many | ASNSGQPSLSGYT
13 | TRBD1 | TRBJ1-5 | TRBV19 | few | ASRITGASNQPQH
15 | TRBD2 | TRBJ2-1 | TRBV5-4 | - | ASSFGARGGFVDEQF
12 | - | TRBJ2-7 | TRBV5-8 | - | ASSLPLASYEQY
13 | TRBD2 | TRBJ2-3 | TRBV13 | - | ASSPAVAGEDTQY
12 | TRBD1 | TRBJ1-2 | TRBV28 | - | ASRQTGAQWAYT
13 | TRBD1 | TRBJ1-1 | TRBV6-5 | - | ASTKTGGLNTEAF
12 | - | - | TRBV5-1 | few | ASSPDTYSYEQY
15 | - | TRBJ2-1 | TRBV4-1 | - | ASSTRLELTATCEQF
9 | - | TRBJ2-7 | TRBV5-8 | - | ASTQLDEQY
12 | TRBD1 | TRBJ1-1 | TRBV12-5 | - | AKSSGGGQNEAF
13 | - | TRBJ2-2 | TRBV5-1 | - | ASSPDFPNTGELF
11 | - | TRBJ1-4 | TRBV19 | few | ASRAGTKEKLF
15 | TRBD1 | TRBJ2-2 | TRBV5-4 | - | ASSSSAGQANTGELF
11 | - | TRBJ1-1 | TRBV18 | few | ASSPGREQEAF
14 | - | TRBJ2-2 | TRBV7-8 | - | ASSLSGSDNTGELF
11 | - | TRBJ1-1 | TRBV6-5 | few | ASSYEGGTEAF
12 | - | TRBJ1-1 | TRBV6-1 | - | ASSELWLGAEAF
12 | - | TRBJ1-5 | TRBV6-1 | few | ASSEGNLAQPQH
14 | - | TRBJ1-5 | TRBV4-1 | - | ASSQQGTGVDQPQH
12 | TRBD2 | TRBJ2-1 | TRBV19 | once | ASSITGGYNEQF
11 | - | TRBJ1-1 | TRBV7-9 | few | ASSFVKNTEAF
11 | - | TRBJ2-7 | TRBV14 | - | ASRKAGTYEQY
10 | TRBD1 | TRBJ2-7 | TRBV5-4 | - | ASSSTGREQY
12 | - | TRBJ1-2 | TRBV6-1 | - | ASRLTDTNYGYT
11 | - | TRBJ2-3 | TRBV19 | - | ASAGLSTDTQY
13 | - | TRBJ1-2 | TRBV7-2 | few | ASSRQMVLNYGYT
12 | - | TRBJ1-2 | TRBV29-1 | - | SVTPSQGPGGYT
16 | - | TRBJ2-5 | TRBV5-1 | - | ASSLGGASTGTGKTQY